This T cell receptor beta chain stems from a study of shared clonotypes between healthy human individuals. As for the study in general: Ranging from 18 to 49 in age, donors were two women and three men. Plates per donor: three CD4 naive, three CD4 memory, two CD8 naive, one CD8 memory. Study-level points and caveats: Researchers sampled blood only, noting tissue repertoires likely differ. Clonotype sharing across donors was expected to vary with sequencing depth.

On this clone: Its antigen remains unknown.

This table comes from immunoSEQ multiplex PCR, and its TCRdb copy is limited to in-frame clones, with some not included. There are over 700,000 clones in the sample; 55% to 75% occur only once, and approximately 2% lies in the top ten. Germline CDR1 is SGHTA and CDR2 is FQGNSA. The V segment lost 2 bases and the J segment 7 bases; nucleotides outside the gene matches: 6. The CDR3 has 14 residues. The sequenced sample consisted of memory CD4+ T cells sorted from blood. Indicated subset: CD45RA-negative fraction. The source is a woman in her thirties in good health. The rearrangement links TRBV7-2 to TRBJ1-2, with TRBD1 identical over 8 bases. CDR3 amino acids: CASSLSRGQGGYTF. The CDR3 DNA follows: TGTGCCAGCAGCTTAAGCAGGGGGCAGGGTGGCTACACCTTC.